Each of the 21 T cell receptor beta chains below was sequenced from the same sample in a study of cytomegalovirus exposure and HLA in healthy donors. Only in-frame clones appear in the TCRdb table, and some are missing; sequencing was by immunoSEQ multiplex PCR. The sample records about 300,000 clones, 85% to 90% being singletons. Sequenced input: PBMCs. The receptors shown here come from a woman between 18 and 30 years old in good health and CMV-seronegative.

As DNA, the CDR3 is TGTGCCAGCAGTACACCCTCCCTCTCCGAGCAGTACTTC. It encodes CASSTPSLSEQYF. The chain links TRBV28 to TRBJ2-7; D is unclear. Germline V gene sequence: CDR1 MDHEN, CDR2 SYDVKM. The CDR3 is 13 amino acids. V lost 5 bases, J lost 6 bases, and 14 bases lay in between.

This rearrangement joins TRBV5-1 to TRBJ2-1; D perhaps matches TRBD1 (6 bases). This CDR3 contains 16 residues. V gave up 2 bases and J gave up 2 bases, with 14 bases separating them. Germline V gene data show CDR1 as SGHRS and CDR2 as YFSETQ. The chain's CDR3 is CASSLPQGMAYNEQFF. The CDR3 DNA reads as TGCGCCAGCAGCTTACCACAGGGTATGGCCTACAATGAGCAGTTCTTC.

The chain is built from TRBV6-1 and TRBJ2-1, with 8 positions matching TRBD2. This CDR3 contains 14 residues. Losses at the gene ends were 8 bases for V and 8 bases for J; bases not matched to a gene: 11. From germline, CDR1 is MNHNS and CDR2 SASEGT. In DNA, the CDR3 is TGTGCCAGCTCCGCCAGCGGGAGTTTAGATGAGCAGTTCTTC. Protein sequence: CASSASGSLDEQFF.

The CDR3 DNA reads as TGTGCCAGCAGGGTAGCGGGTAGCTCCTACGAGCAGTACTTC. This codes for CASRVAGSSYEQYF. The chain links TRBV6-1 to TRBJ2-7, with 7 bases fitting TRBD2. Germline loops: CDR1 MNHNS, CDR2 SASEGT. This CDR3 has 14 amino acids. Trimming removed 6 bases from V and 0 bases from J; junction bases left unmatched: 5.

This clone was counted a single time. The J gene is TRBJ1-5, the V gene TRBV28; 12 nucleotides agree with TRBD1. J gave up 6 bases and V 8 bases, and 11 bases lay outside the gene matches. The CDR3 runs to 16 residues. From germline, CDR1 is MDHEN and CDR2 SYDVKM. The CDR3 DNA reads as TGTGCCAGCCGTAACGTCGGGACAGGGGGCTCTCAGCCCCAGCATTTT. It specifies CASRNVGTGGSQPQHF.

The rearrangement uses TRBV27 and TRBJ2-7; TRBD1 might be the D (5 bases). Trimming removed 3 bases at V and 2 bases at J, with 14 bases between. Looked up from germline, CDR1 is MNHEY and CDR2 is SMNVEV (reference sequence). This CDR3 contains 15 residues. The CDR3 protein is CASSLTSWGPYEQYF. The CDR3 nucleotides are TGTGCCAGCAGTTTGACGTCCTGGGGCCCCTACGAGCAGTACTTC.

CDR3 coding DNA: TGCGCCAGCAGCGTATCCGGGAACACGGGCTCCTACGAGCAGTACTTC. Its protein is CASSVSGNTGSYEQYF. V is TRBV5-1 and J is TRBJ2-7; D is perhaps TRBD2 (5 bases). V lost 4 bases, J lost 0 bases, and 17 bases lay in between. The CDR3 is 16 residues long. Per the germline V gene, CDR1 is SGHRS and CDR2 is YFSETQ. Drawing the rest from reference TRBV5-1 and TRBJ2-7, the complete variable domain is KAGVTQTPRYLIKTRGQQVTLSCSPISGHRSVSWYQQTPGQGLQFLFEYFSETQRNKGNFPGRFSGRQFSNSRSEMNVSTLELGDSALYLCASSVSGNTGSYEQYFGPGTRLTVT.

The rearrangement uses TRBV4-1 and TRBJ1-5, with 9 nucleotides matching TRBD1. V shed 0 bases, J shed 6 bases, and the junction held 6 bases outside the gene matches. Germline V gene data show CDR1 as MGHRA and CDR2 as YSYEKL. The CDR3 contains 16 residues. CDR3 loop: CASSQDSTGGPQPQHF. The CDR3 DNA follows: TGCGCCAGCAGCCAAGATTCGACAGGGGGGCCTCAGCCCCAGCATTTT.

This clone came up once. The chain uses TRBV28 and TRBJ2-1, with 16 bases that match TRBD2. The CDR3 runs 17 residues. Trimming took 8 bases from V and 6 from J; bases not matched to a gene: 10. Germline V CDR1 and CDR2: MDHEN, SYDVKM. CDR3 region: CASAPAGLAGGSNEQFF. For the CDR3, the DNA is TGTGCCAGCGCACCAGCGGGACTAGCGGGGGGGTCCAATGAGCAGTTCTTC.

CDR3 protein: CASSQKRDNEAFF. CDR3 in DNA: TGCGCCAGCAGCCAGAAACGGGACAATGAAGCTTTCTTT. The V call is TRBV5-1, the J call TRBJ1-1, with D maybe TRBD1 (6 bases). Germline V CDR1 and CDR2: SGHRS, YFSETQ. The V end was cut by 4 bases, the J end by 7 bases, with 14 bases between. The CDR3 spans 13 residues.

This clone was observed a few times. The V call is TRBV7-2, the J call TRBJ1-2, with unresolved D. V lost 0 bases and J lost 1, with 6 bases in between. Germline V gene lookup returns CDR1 SGHTA and CDR2 FQGNSA. The CDR3 has 14 amino acids. CDR3 bases: TGTGCCAGCAGCTTAGCAGGAGTTAACTATGGCTACACCTTC. Its protein is CASSLAGVNYGYTF.

The V gene is TRBV25-1, the J gene TRBJ2-5, with unresolved D. Germline V CDR1 and CDR2: MGHDK, SYGVNS. The CDR3 is 13 residues long. The V and J ends lost 3 bases and 2 bases respectively, with 7 bases between them. The CDR3 DNA reads as TGTGCCAGCAGTGACAGGTCACAAGAGACCCAGTACTTC. Translated: CASSDRSQETQYF.

This chain connects TRBV30 to TRBJ2-2; 14 bases align to TRBD2. V lost 2 bases, J lost 6 bases, and 14 bases stayed unmatched. This CDR3 is built from 19 residues. The V gene's germline CDR1 is GTSNPN and CDR2 SVGIG (reference sequence). CDR3 protein: CAWSLIPGLAGVFAGELFF. CDR3 nucleotides: TGTGCCTGGAGTCTTATACCGGGACTAGCGGGAGTTTTTGCCGGGGAGCTGTTTTTT.

V gene TRBV9 combines with J gene TRBJ2-7; no clear D gene. The CDR3 has 13 amino acids. V dropped 3 bases and J dropped 3 bases, with 10 bases sitting between them. Germline values: CDR1 SGDLS, CDR2 YYNGEE. This CDR3 is CASSARLGYEQYF. CDR3 coding DNA: TGTGCCAGCAGCGCAAGACTGGGCTACGAGCAGTACTTC.

This clone appeared once. J is TRBJ2-3 and V is TRBV5-4; D remains unclear. The CDR3 has 13 residues. Germline V gives CDR1 SGHNT, CDR2 YYREEE (reference sequence). V shed 2 bases and J shed 6 bases, with 10 bases lying between them. The CDR3 sequence is CASSFSSSDTQYF. CDR3 nucleotides: TGTGCCAGCAGCTTTAGCTCGTCCGATACGCAGTATTTT.

The chain has TRBV5-1 and TRBJ2-7; TRBD2 is a possible D gene (5 bases). The CDR3 length is 13 residues. Germline V gene sequence: CDR1 SGHRS, CDR2 YFSETQ. The ends were cut back, 7 bases at V and 0 bases at J, with 11 bases in the middle. The CDR3 region is CASGAGLSYEQYF. The CDR3, as DNA: TGCGCCAGCGGCGCGGGCCTCTCCTACGAGCAGTACTTC.

The chain joins TRBV7-8 to TRBJ1-5; no definite D call. Trimming shortened V by 2 bases and J by 0 bases, and 20 bases separated the two germline ends. The germline V gene encodes CDR1 SGHVS and CDR2 FQNEAQ. The length of the CDR3 is 19 residues. Here the CDR3 DNA reads TGTGCCAGCAGCTTATGGCCGGGGAGGCGGCTAGATAGCAATCAGCCCCAGCATTTT. Amino acids: CASSLWPGRRLDSNQPQHF.

The genes are TRBV7-8 and TRBJ2-7; 8 positions agree with TRBD1. From germline, CDR1 is SGHVS and CDR2 FQNEAQ. The CDR3 totals 12 residues. V gave up 5 bases and J gave up 6 bases; unmatched junction bases: 3. CDR3 bases: TGTGCCAGCAGCCCGGGGACAGGCGAGCAGTACTTC. Its protein is CASSPGTGEQYF.

The chain carries TRBV7-2 and TRBJ2-3, with TRBD2 matching over 7 bases. CDR1 and CDR2 (germline): SGHTA, FQGNSA. V was clipped by 1 base and J by 0 bases; unmatched bases: 4. The CDR3 consists of 16 residues. DNA of the CDR3: TGTGCCAGCAGCTTAGTGTCTAGCGGAAGCACAGATACGCAGTATTTT. It codes for CASSLVSSGSTDTQYF. The full variable domain, completed using reference TRBV7-2 and TRBJ2-3, is GAGVSQSPSNKVTEKGKDVELRCDPISGHTALYWYRQSLGQGLEFLIYFQGNSAPDKSGLPSDRFSAERTGGSVSTLTIQRTQQEDSAVYLCASSLVSSGSTDTQYFGPGTRLTVL.

The DNA for the CDR3 is TGTGCCATCAGTGGGGGAGGGTACTACGAGCAGTACTTC. Translation gives CAISGGGYYEQYF. The chain uses TRBV10-3 and TRBJ2-7; 7 positions match TRBD2. With V trimmed by 4 bases and J by 3 bases, 3 bases remained unmatched. This CDR3 comprises 13 residues. In germline, CDR1 is ENHRY, CDR2 SYGVKD.

The CDR3 spells CASSLRQVEAFF. The CDR3 coding sequence is TGTGCCAGCAGCTTAAGACAGGTTGAAGCTTTCTTT. The V gene is TRBV7-9, the J gene TRBJ1-1; TRBD1 is a possible D gene (6 bases). Per the germline V gene, CDR1 is SEHNR and CDR2 is FQNEAQ (reference sequence). V was shortened by 2 bases and J by 7 bases, with 8 bases between the two germline ends. CDR3 length equals 12 residues.